This TCR beta chain stems from a study of T cells in Graves' hyperthyroidism and ophthalmopathy. The TCR beta CDR3 regions underwent amplification using RNA transcripts as the source. The HTBI set primed first-round TCR CDR3 RT-PCR. From the multiplex PCR reads, TCRdb called clonotypes with MiXCR, one entry per CDR3 protein. This sample has around 200,000 distinct CDR3 sequences; approximately 17% occur once, and the top ten carry under 35%. Overall study findings and caveats: Before onset, by a median of approximately 5.9 months, the model predicted ophthalmopathy.

There are 15 residues in the CDR3. CDR1 and CDR2 from the germline V gene are SGHTA and FQGNSA. Germline trimming cut 8 bases from V and 4 bases from J; bases unmatched to any gene: 12. As to this clonotype: As yet, its antigen is unknown.

The gene calls are TRBV7-2 and TRBJ2-5; 8 positions agree with TRBD2. Material for sequencing was blood. The clonotype was recovered from a woman in her forties or fifties with Graves' hyperthyroidism. CDR3 amino acids: CASGPWTSSGETQYF. CDR3 coding DNA: TGTGCCAGCGGGCCATGGACTAGCTCTGGAGAGACCCAGTACTTC.